This TCR beta chain was sequenced during a study of OX40 agonist ivuxolimab in advanced cancers. Study at large: Partial responses were achieved by three patients, one with hepatocellular carcinoma and two with cutaneous melanoma.

Notes on this clone: What it binds is not known.

General study results and limits: At 0.1 to 3.0 mg/kg and by week 6, CD4+ and CD8+ T cells in the blood had expanded clonally.

Germline V gene lookup returns CDR1 MDHEN and CDR2 SYDVKM. This CDR3 spans 16 amino acids. Trimming left V 5 bases short and J 0 bases short, with 14 bases between. Measured with immunoSEQ multiplex PCR; TCRdb has only the in-frame clones, and not every one. This sample has about 51,000 clones, with over 75% found just once. If patients had autoimmune disease history or systemic immunosuppression, they were excluded. The receptor was derived from an adult with an advanced solid tumor such as melanoma, head and neck, liver or kidney cancer. The chain employs TRBV28 and TRBJ1-3; D is perhaps TRBD1 (5 bases). This sample comprised CD4+ or CD8+ T cells sorted from blood, obtained in a trial of the OX40 agonist ivuxolimab. CDR3 bases: TGTGCCAGCAGTCCCTGGGGCAGTAGCTCTGGAAACACCATATATTTT. This codes for CASSPWGSSSGNTIYF.